A single sample is the source of the 3 T cell receptor beta chains below, sequenced in a study of CD8 T cells in Susac syndrome. RNA totalling roughly 0.45 to 1 ug underwent reverse transcription with random hexamers. A single record per CDR3 protein comes from TCRdb applying MiXCR to the immunoSEQ multiplex PCR reads. In the table there are about 180,000 distinct CDR3 sequences, almost 96% of which are singletons. Sequencing was done on a sample of CD4+ T cells from PBMCs. These receptors were collected from a human donor with multiple sclerosis.

The gene calls are TRBV9 and TRBJ2-7; possible D gene TRBD1, 5 bases. This CDR3 comprises 13 residues. In germline, CDR1 is SGDLS, CDR2 YYNGEE. Trimming cost V 1 base and J 5 bases, with 10 bases left between them. CDR3: CASSVRLGDEQYF. For the CDR3, the DNA is TGTGCCAGCAGCGTACGGCTAGGGGACGAGCAGTACTTC.

The chain employs TRBV28 and TRBJ1-5; unclear D gene. V was clipped by 2 bases and J by 0 bases, with 8 bases between them. CDR1 and CDR2 from the germline V gene are MDHEN and SYDVKM. The CDR3 is 15 residues long. The CDR3 loop reads CASSLRRISNQPQHF. The CDR3 bases are TGTGCCAGCAGTTTACGACGGATTAGCAATCAGCCCCAGCATTTT.

This rearrangement joins TRBV6-1 to TRBJ2-7, with D possibly matching TRBD1 (5 bases). Deletions cut 6 bases from V and 3 bases from J, with 18 bases between. Germline CDR1 MNHNS, CDR2 SASEGT. This CDR3 is built from 15 residues. CDR3 sequence reads: CASRSSGPAVYEQYF. The CDR3 DNA follows: TGTGCCAGCAGGTCCTCAGGGCCCGCTGTCTACGAGCAGTACTTC.